A single sample gave rise to the 7 T cell receptor beta chains below, sequenced in a study of vaccination and CD4 T cells after COVID-19. Treatment of the sample: approximately nine-day PBMC culture with coronavirus spike peptide pools or control peptides (ViraFEST assay). Sequencing of DNA taken from cultured CD4+ T cells relied on the Oncomine TCR Beta short-read assay. TCRdb reprocessed the PCR reads via MiXCR and lists one record per CDR3 protein. The sample includes around 15,000 distinct CDR3 sequences, about 54% seen only once; the top ten take roughly 30%. For these receptors, no antigen is known. The sequenced sample was cultured CD4+ T cells from blood, obtained after SARS-CoV-2 vaccination. Receptor source: a human donor with COVID-19.

This clonotype has a single count. The chain links TRBV6-1 to TRBJ2-1; 12 bases map to TRBD1. Germline V lookup: CDR1 MNHNS, CDR2 SASEGT. The V and J ends lost 8 bases and 8 bases, in that order; junction bases with no gene match: 4. The CDR3 is 13 amino acids. The CDR3 spells CASGGTGGDEQFF. As DNA, the CDR3 is TGTGCCAGCGGAGGGACAGGGGGCGATGAGCAGTTCTTC.

A few counts support this clonotype. V gene TRBV20-1 combines with J gene TRBJ2-1; 10 positions match TRBD2. V shed 6 bases and J 4 bases; nucleotides not matched to a gene: 6. CDR3 length: 14 amino acids. CDR1 is DFQATT and CDR2 is SNEGSKA in the germline V gene (reference sequence). CDR3 residues: CSAGRTSGYNEQFF. The CDR3 DNA sequence: TGCAGTGCAGGACGGACTAGCGGATACAATGAGCAGTTCTTC.

This clonotype was recorded a few times. The rearrangement links TRBV7-2 to TRBJ2-6, with D tentatively TRBD2 (5 bases). Germline lookup yields CDR1 SGHTA and CDR2 FQGNSA. The CDR3 loop spans 14 amino acids. The V gene lost 3 bases and the J gene lost 4 bases, with 7 bases spanning the gap. CDR3 in DNA: TGTGCCAGCAGCTTTCCGGGGGGGGCCAACGTCCTGACTTTC. This encodes CASSFPGGANVLTF.

This chain joins TRBV5-1 and TRBJ1-1; possibly TRBD1 for D (5 bases). V gave up 5 bases and J gave up 1 base, with 12 bases separating them. CDR3 size: 14 residues. CDR1 and CDR2 from the germline V gene are SGHRS and YFSETQ. CDR3 amino acids: CASRTGGANTEAFF. The DNA for the CDR3 is TGCGCCAGCAGGACTGGTGGGGCGAACACTGAAGCTTTCTTT.

The chain links TRBV6-1 to TRBJ2-7; 8 bases are shared with TRBD1. This CDR3 is built from 14 residues. J was trimmed by 3 bases and V by 2 bases; bases with no gene match: 3. Germline loops: CDR1 MNHNS, CDR2 SASEGT. The CDR3 bases are TGTGCCAGCAGTGAATGGACAGGGTACTACGAGCAGTACTTC. Translating gives CASSEWTGYYEQYF.

The rearrangement joins TRBV6-1 to TRBJ2-7, with 9 bases identical to TRBD1. CDR1 is MNHNS and CDR2 is SASEGT in the germline V gene. The length of the CDR3 is 15 residues. Unmatched junction bases numbered 6, after V lost 5 bases and J lost 1 base. The CDR3 loop is CASSPPGQGSYEQYF. CDR3 in DNA: TGTGCCAGCAGTCCTCCGGGACAGGGTTCCTACGAGCAGTACTTC.

The J gene is TRBJ2-7, the V gene TRBV11-2, with 9 bases fitting TRBD1. V gave up 4 bases and J gave up 5 bases; unmatched junction bases: 3. The germline gives CDR1 SGHAT, CDR2 FQNNGV. The CDR3 extends over 13 amino acids. For the CDR3, the DNA is TGTGCCAGCAGCTGGACAGGGGAACACGAGCAGTACTTC. This sequence encodes CASSWTGEHEQYF.